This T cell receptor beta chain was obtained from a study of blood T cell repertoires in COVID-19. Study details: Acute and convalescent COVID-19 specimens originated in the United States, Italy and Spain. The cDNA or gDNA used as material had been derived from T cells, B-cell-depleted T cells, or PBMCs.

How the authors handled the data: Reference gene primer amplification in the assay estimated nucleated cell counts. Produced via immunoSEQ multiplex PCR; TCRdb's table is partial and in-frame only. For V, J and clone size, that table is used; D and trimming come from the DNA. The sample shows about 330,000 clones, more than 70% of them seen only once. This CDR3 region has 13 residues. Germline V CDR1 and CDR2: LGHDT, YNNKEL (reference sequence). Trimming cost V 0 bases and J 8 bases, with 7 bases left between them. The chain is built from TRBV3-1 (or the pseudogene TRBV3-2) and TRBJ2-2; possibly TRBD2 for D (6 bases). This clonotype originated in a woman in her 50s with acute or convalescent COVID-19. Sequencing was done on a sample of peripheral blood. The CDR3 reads CASSQEGGGELFF. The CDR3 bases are TGTGCCAGCAGCCAAGAAGGAGGGGGGGAGCTGTTTTTT.